The rows below give T cell receptor beta chains drawn from one sample of a study of healthy donors' naive CD4 and CD8 T cells. MiXCR, applied by TCRdb to the reads, yields one record per CDR3 protein. The sample lists approximately 200,000 distinct CDR3 sequences, 74% occurring once. Sequences were obtained from naive CD4+ and CD8+ T cells sorted from blood, pooled from several donors. The receptors were sampled from a pool of human donors in good health; the sample pools cells from several healthy donors. Each CDR3 is given with its conserved first and last residue. The order of the fields is J gene, V gene, D gene, clone size, CDR3 protein, CDR3 DNA. A D gene is named only where the DNA matches it firmly. A clone size is listed for some rows: how often the clone was seen (once, few, many), or a class if it is expanded.

TRBJ2-2,TRBV21-1,-,once,CASSYRDRGVVGELFF,TGTGCCAGCAGCTACCGGGACAGGGGTGTTGTCGGGGAGCTGTTTTTT
TRBJ2-7,TRBV29-1,-,-,CSVGASYYEQYF,TGCAGCGTTGGCGCCAGCTACTACGAGCAGTACTTC
TRBJ2-1,TRBV6-1,-,-,CASSLKDTYNEQFF,TGTGCCAGCAGCTTAAAGGACACCTACAATGAGCAGTTCTTC
TRBJ1-1,TRBV19,-,-,CASSIRWTNTEAFF,TGTGCCAGTAGTATTAGGTGGACGAACACTGAAGCTTTCTTT
TRBJ2-7,TRBV27,TRBD1,-,CASSFTGTGEYEQYF,TGTGCCAGCAGTTTTACCGGGACAGGGGAGTACGAGCAGTACTTC
TRBJ2-1,TRBV5-4,-,-,CASSLKQLPGNEQFF,TGTGCCAGCAGCTTGAAACAGCTACCCGGTAATGAGCAGTTCTTC
TRBJ2-7,TRBV29-1,TRBD1,-,CSVLGQAREQYF,TGCAGCGTCCTCGGACAGGCACGGGAGCAGTACTTC
TRBJ1-1,TRBV29-1,-,-,CSVTALDRTEAFF,TGCAGCGTTACCGCCCTGGACCGGACTGAAGCTTTCTTT
TRBJ1-3,TRBV19,-,few,CASSISGQGNTIYF,TGTGCCAGTAGTATATCTGGGCAGGGAAACACCATATATTTT
TRBJ1-1,TRBV7-8,-,-,CASSFQRGGPEAFF,TGTGCCAGCAGCTTTCAGCGAGGGGGACCAGAAGCTTTCTTT
TRBJ2-1,TRBV29-1,TRBD1,-,CSLGDREQFF,TGCAGCCTCGGGGACAGGGAGCAGTTCTTC
TRBJ2-1,TRBV27,-,-,CATGEGSSYNEQFF,TGTGCCACAGGGGAGGGGAGCTCCTACAATGAGCAGTTCTTC
TRBJ1-1,TRBV27,-,few,CASSLGPGNTEAFF,TGTGCCAGCAGTTTAGGGCCCGGGAACACTGAAGCTTTCTTT
TRBJ2-1,TRBV15,TRBD2,-,CATSRVLGTSGRDEQFF,TGTGCCACCAGCAGAGTCCTCGGGACTAGCGGGAGAGATGAGCAGTTCTTC
TRBJ2-1,TRBV29-1,-,-,CSVEGHLTSYNEQFF,TGCAGCGTTGAAGGACACCTCACCTCCTACAATGAGCAGTTCTTC
TRBJ1-5,TRBV19,TRBD1,-,CASSRGLDQPQHF,TGTGCCAGTAGCAGGGGGCTTGATCAGCCCCAGCATTTT
TRBJ1-1,TRBV18,-,-,CASSPGPTEAFF,TGTGCCAGCTCACCGGGACCCACTGAAGCTTTCTTT
TRBJ1-3,TRBV29-1,-,-,CSAETGNTIYF,TGCAGCGCCGAAACTGGAAACACCATATATTTT
TRBJ2-7,TRBV6-5,TRBD1,-,CACRDRYEQYF,TGTGCCTGCCGGGACAGGTACGAGCAGTACTTC
TRBJ2-1,TRBV5-4,-,-,CASSLAGNSYNEQFF,TGTGCCAGCAGCTTGGCCGGGAACTCCTACAATGAGCAGTTCTTC
TRBJ2-7,TRBV29-1,TRBD1,few,CSVFARDRVNEQYF,TGCAGCGTCTTTGCTCGGGACAGGGTCAACGAGCAGTACTTC
TRBJ1-1,TRBV19,-,once,CASSITQRNEAFF,TGTGCCAGTAGTATAACTCAGAGGAATGAAGCTTTCTTT
TRBJ2-3,TRBV5-6,-,-,CASSSGDTQYF,TGTGCCAGCAGCTCCGGTGATACGCAGTATTTT
TRBJ2-1,TRBV29-1,-,-,CSVDGQGGNEQFF,TGCAGCGTTGATGGACAGGGAGGGAATGAGCAGTTCTTC
TRBJ1-2,TRBV12-3/TRBV12-4,TRBD1,-,CASRTRQGAQYGYTF,TGTGCCAGCAGGACCCGACAGGGGGCTCAGTATGGCTACACCTTC
TRBJ1-5,TRBV29-1,-,-,CSVEGGGEGQPQHF,TGCAGCGTTGAAGGGGGAGGCGAGGGACAGCCCCAGCATTTT
TRBJ2-2,TRBV29-1,TRBD2,-,CGTRAITSAGELFF,TGCGGAACTAGAGCTATTACTAGCGCCGGGGAGCTGTTTTTT
TRBJ1-5,TRBV20-1,TRBD1,-,CSAPRTGANQPQHF,TGCAGTGCTCCTCGGACAGGGGCCAATCAGCCCCAGCATTTT
TRBJ2-7,TRBV5-1,TRBD1,-,CASSLWDREYEQYF,TGCGCCAGCAGCTTGTGGGACAGGGAATACGAGCAGTACTTC
TRBJ1-2,TRBV29-1,-,few,CSVEGDNRVAGYTF,TGCAGCGTTGAGGGCGATAACAGGGTGGCTGGCTACACCTTC
TRBJ2-7,TRBV5-4,TRBD1,-,CASSLAGTGISYEQYF,TGTGCCAGCAGCTTGGCCGGGACAGGGATCTCCTACGAGCAGTACTTC
TRBJ2-3,TRBV5-1,TRBD2,once,CASSSGQRGLATDTQYF,TGCGCCAGCAGCAGTGGACAGCGCGGACTAGCCACAGATACGCAGTATTTT
TRBJ1-2,TRBV29-1,TRBD1,-,CSVGSDGTGGGSNYGYTF,TGCAGCGTTGGGTCCGACGGGACAGGGGGCGGCTCTAACTATGGCTACACCTTC
TRBJ1-2,TRBV11-2,TRBD1,-,CASSHWRDRVYFGYTF,TGTGCCAGCAGCCACTGGCGGGACAGGGTCTATTTTGGCTACACCTTC
TRBJ2-7,TRBV5-4,TRBD1,few,CASSLRTGGDEQYF,TGTGCCAGCAGCTTGAGGACAGGGGGCGACGAGCAGTACTTC
TRBJ1-5,TRBV29-1,-,-,CSAGAGQPQHF,TGCAGCGCCGGGGCAGGGCAGCCCCAGCATTTT
TRBJ2-7,TRBV29-1,TRBD1,-,CSVTGTGVVDEQYF,TGCAGCGTTACCGGGACAGGGGTTGTCGACGAGCAGTACTTC
TRBJ2-5,TRBV5-1,TRBD2,-,CASSLALASGRRETQYF,TGCGCCAGCAGCTTGGCCCTCGCAAGCGGGAGGCGGGAGACCCAGTACTTC
TRBJ2-3,TRBV7-8,-,-,CASREAGPSTDTQYF,TGTGCCAGCAGAGAAGCTGGACCGAGCACAGATACGCAGTATTTT
TRBJ1-1,TRBV27,-,-,CASSLSMTEGNTEAFF,TGTGCCAGCAGTTTATCGATGACCGAGGGGAACACTGAAGCTTTCTTT
TRBJ1-1,TRBV19,-,-,CASSILRAIGTEAFF,TGTGCCAGTAGTATATTGAGGGCCATCGGGACTGAAGCTTTCTTT
TRBJ2-5,TRBV18,-,few,CASSPYQETQYF,TGTGCCAGCTCACCGTACCAAGAGACCCAGTACTTC
TRBJ1-2,TRBV12-3/TRBV12-4,TRBD1,-,CASSFWDRAIGYTF,TGTGCCAGCAGTTTTTGGGACAGGGCGATTGGCTACACCTTC
TRBJ2-7,TRBV19,TRBD1,once,CASSMGDRVYEQYF,TGTGCCAGTAGTATGGGGGACAGAGTCTACGAGCAGTACTTC
TRBJ1-2,TRBV27,-,-,CASSLSDRTNYGYTF,TGTGCCAGCAGTTTATCTGACAGAACTAACTATGGCTACACCTTC
TRBJ2-5,TRBV28,-,-,CASNPPARVETQYF,TGTGCCAGCAATCCCCCGGCCAGGGTGGAGACCCAGTACTTC
TRBJ2-1,TRBV19,TRBD2,-,CASTGLAGANEQFF,TGTGCCAGTACGGGACTAGCGGGAGCTAATGAGCAGTTCTTC
TRBJ1-5,TRBV6-2/TRBV6-3,-,-,CASNSQGRPQHF,TGTGCCAGCAACTCACAGGGAAGGCCCCAGCATTTT
TRBJ1-1,TRBV27,-,-,CASGQNTEAFF,TGTGCCAGTGGACAGAACACTGAAGCTTTCTTT
TRBJ2-7,TRBV2,-,-,CASRAGIEQYF,TGTGCCAGCAGAGCAGGGATCGAGCAGTACTTC
TRBJ1-5,TRBV29-1,-,-,CSVAAGSNQPQHF,TGCAGCGTTGCTGCGGGAAGCAATCAGCCCCAGCATTTT
TRBJ1-2,TRBV27,TRBD1,few,CASSTSIRDRAEYGYTF,TGTGCCAGCAGTACCAGTATCCGGGACAGGGCAGAATATGGCTACACCTTC
TRBJ2-5,TRBV6-5,-,once,CASSYSGRGGETQYF,TGTGCCAGCAGTTACTCCGGGCGGGGTGGAGAGACCCAGTACTTC
TRBJ2-1,TRBV6-5,-,-,CASSYSGVNEQFF,TGTGCCAGCAGTTACTCTGGCGTAAATGAGCAGTTCTTC